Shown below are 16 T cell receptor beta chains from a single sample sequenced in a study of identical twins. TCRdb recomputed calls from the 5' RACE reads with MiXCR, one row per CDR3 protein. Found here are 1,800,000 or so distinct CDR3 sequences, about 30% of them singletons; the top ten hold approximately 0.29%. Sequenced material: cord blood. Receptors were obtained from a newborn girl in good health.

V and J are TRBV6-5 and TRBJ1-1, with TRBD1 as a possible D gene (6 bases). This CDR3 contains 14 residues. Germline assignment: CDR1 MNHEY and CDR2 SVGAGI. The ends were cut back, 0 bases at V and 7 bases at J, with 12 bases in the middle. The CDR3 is CASSYSRGNLEAFF. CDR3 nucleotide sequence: TGTGCCAGCAGTTACTCGAGGGGGAACCTTGAAGCTTTCTTT.

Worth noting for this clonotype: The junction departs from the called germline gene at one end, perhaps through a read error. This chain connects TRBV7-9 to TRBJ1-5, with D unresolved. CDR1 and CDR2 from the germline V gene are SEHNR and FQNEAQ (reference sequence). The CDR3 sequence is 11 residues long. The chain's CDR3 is CSSSLDQPQHF. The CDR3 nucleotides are TGTTCCAGCAGCTTGGACCAGCCCCAGCATTTT.

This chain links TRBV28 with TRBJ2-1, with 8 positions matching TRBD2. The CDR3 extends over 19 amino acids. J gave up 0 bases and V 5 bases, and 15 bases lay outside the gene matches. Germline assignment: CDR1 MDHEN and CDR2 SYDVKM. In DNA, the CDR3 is TGTGCCAGCAGTCCCCGGGGGGGGCGCCTAGGTAGCTCCTACAATGAGCAGTTCTTC. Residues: CASSPRGGRLGSSYNEQFF. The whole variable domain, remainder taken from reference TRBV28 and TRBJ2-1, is DVKVTQSSRYLVKRTGEKVFLECVQDMDHENMFWYRQDPGLGLRLIYFSYDVKMKEKGDIPEGYSVSREKKERFSLILESASTNQTSMYLCASSPRGGRLGSSYNEQFFGPGTRLTVL.

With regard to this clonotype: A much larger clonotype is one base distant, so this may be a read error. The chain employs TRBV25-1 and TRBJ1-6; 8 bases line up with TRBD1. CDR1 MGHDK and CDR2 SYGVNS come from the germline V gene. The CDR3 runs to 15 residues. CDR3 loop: CASRGQGSYNSPPHF. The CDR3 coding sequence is TGTGCCAGTCGCGGACAGGGATCCTATAATTCACCCCCCCACTTT.

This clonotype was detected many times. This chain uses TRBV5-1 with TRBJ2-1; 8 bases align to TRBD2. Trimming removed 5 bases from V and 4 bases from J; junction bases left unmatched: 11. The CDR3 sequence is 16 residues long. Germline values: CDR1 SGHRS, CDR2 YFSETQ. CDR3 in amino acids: CASRLPGGAKYNEQFF. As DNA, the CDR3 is TGCGCCAGCAGATTGCCCGGGGGGGCGAAGTACAATGAGCAGTTCTTC.

CDR3 amino acids: CASSYSGDRAYIQYF. DNA for the CDR3: TGTGCCAGCAGTTACTCGGGGGACAGGGCGTACATTCAGTACTTC. The chain combines TRBV6-5 with TRBJ2-4, with 9 bases identical to TRBD1. This CDR3 region has 15 residues. Germline CDR1 MNHEY, CDR2 SVGAGI. V was pared by 0 bases and J by 8 bases, with 5 bases of the junction left unmatched.

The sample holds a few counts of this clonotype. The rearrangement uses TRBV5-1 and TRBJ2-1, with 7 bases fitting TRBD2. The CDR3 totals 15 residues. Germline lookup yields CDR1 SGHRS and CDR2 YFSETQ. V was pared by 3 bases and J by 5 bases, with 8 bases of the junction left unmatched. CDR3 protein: CASSSALALNNEQFF. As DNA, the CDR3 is TGCGCCAGCAGCTCCGCACTAGCGCTGAACAATGAGCAGTTCTTC.

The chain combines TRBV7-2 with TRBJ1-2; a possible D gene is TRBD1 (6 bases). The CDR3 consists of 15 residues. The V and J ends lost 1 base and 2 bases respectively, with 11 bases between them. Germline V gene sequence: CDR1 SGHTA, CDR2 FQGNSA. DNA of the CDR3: TGTGCCAGCAGCTTAGTGCCAGGGGCGAACTATGGCTACACCTTC. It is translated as CASSLVPGANYGYTF.

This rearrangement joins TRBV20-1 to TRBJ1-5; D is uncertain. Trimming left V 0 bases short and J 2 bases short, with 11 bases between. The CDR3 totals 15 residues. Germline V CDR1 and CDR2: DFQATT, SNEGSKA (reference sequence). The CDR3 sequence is CSARDGPRGNQPQHF. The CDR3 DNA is TGCAGTGCTAGAGATGGCCCTCGGGGCAATCAGCCCCAGCATTTT.

The CDR3 loop is CSARDLSGRFYNEQFF. The CDR3 nucleotides are TGCAGTGCTAGAGATCTAAGCGGGAGGTTCTACAATGAGCAGTTCTTC. This rearrangement joins TRBV20-1 to TRBJ2-1; 9 bases are a match to TRBD2. The CDR3 covers 16 residues. V dropped 0 bases and J dropped 3; count of bases not matched to a gene: 6. CDR1 is DFQATT, CDR2 SNEGSKA, per germline (reference sequence).

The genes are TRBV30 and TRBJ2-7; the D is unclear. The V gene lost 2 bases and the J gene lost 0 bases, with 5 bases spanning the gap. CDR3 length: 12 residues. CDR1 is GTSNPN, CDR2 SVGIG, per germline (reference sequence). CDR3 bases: TGTGCCTGGAGTCCGAACTCCTACGAGCAGTACTTC. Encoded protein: CAWSPNSYEQYF.

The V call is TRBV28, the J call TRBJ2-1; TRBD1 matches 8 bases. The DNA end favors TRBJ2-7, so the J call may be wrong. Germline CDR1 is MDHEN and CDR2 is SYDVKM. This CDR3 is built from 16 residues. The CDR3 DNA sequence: TGTGCCAGCAGTTCCGTGACAGGGGTCTCCTACAATGAGCAGTACTTC. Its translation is CASSSVTGVSYNEQYF.

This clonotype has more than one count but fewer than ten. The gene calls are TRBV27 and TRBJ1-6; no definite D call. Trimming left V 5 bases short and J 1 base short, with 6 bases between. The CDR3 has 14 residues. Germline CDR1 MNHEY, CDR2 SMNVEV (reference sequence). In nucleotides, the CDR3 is TGTGCCAGCAGTCGCCGGTCCTATAATTCACCCCTCCACTTT. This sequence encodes CASSRRSYNSPLHF.

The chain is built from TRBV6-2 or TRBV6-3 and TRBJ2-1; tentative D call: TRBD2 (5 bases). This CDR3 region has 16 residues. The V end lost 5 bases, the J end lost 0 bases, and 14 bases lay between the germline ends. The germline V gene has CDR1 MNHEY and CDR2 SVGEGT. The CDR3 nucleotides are TGTGCCAGCAGTGCGCTTACTGGGAGCTCCTACAATGAGCAGTTCTTC. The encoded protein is CASSALTGSSYNEQFF.

The CDR3: CASSSKTGSNTGNTIYF. Here the CDR3 DNA reads TGTGCCAGCTCATCTAAGACGGGCAGCAACACTGGAAACACCATATATTTT. The rearrangement joins TRBV18 to TRBJ1-3; no firm D call. Trimming stripped 5 bases from V and 2 bases from J, with 19 bases between. The CDR3 runs 17 residues. Per germline, CDR1 KGHSH and CDR2 LQKENI.

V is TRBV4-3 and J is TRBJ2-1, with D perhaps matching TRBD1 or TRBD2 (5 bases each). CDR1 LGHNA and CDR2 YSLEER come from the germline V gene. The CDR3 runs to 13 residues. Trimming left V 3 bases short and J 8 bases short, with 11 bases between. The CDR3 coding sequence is TGCGCCAGCAGCCAGATTAGGGGAGATGAGCAGTTCTTC. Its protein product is CASSQIRGDEQFF.